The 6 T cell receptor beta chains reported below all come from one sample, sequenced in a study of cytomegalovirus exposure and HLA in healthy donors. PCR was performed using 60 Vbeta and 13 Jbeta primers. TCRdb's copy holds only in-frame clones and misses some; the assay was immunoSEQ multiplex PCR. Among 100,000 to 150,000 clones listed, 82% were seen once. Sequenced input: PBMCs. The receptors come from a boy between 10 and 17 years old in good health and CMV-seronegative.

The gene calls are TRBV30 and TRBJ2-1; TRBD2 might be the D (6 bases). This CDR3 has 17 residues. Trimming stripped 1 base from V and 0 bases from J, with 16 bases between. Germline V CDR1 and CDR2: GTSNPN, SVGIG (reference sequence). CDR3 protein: CAWSDILAESSYNEQFF. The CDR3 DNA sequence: TGTGCCTGGAGTGACATCTTAGCGGAGAGCTCCTACAATGAGCAGTTCTTC.

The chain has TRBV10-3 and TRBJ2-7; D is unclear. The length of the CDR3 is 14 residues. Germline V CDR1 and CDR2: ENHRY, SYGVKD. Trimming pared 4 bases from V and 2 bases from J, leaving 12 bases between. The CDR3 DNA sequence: TGTGCCATCAGTGCCGGCGGCTTAACCTACGAGCAGTACTTC. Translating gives CAISAGGLTYEQYF.

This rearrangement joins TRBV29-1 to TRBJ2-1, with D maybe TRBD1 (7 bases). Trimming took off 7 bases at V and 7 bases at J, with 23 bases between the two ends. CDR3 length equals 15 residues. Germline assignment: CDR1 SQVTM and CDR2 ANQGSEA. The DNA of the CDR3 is TGCAGCGGGAGGAGGCGCGGGGACAGCTTTAATGAGCAGTTCTTC. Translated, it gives CSGRRRGDSFNEQFF.

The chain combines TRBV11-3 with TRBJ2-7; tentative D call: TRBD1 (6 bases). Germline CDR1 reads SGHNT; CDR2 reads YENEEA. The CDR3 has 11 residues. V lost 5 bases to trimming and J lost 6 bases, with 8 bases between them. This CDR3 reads CASSPGAEQYF. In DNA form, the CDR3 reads TGTGCCAGCAGCCCAGGGGCCGAGCAGTACTTC.

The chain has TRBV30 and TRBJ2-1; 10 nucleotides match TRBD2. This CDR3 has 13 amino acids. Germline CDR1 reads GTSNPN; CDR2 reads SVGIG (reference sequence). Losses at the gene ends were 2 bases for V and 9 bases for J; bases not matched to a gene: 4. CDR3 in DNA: TGTGCCTGGAGTCTAGCGGGAGAAAGTGAGCAGTTCTTC. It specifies CAWSLAGESEQFF.

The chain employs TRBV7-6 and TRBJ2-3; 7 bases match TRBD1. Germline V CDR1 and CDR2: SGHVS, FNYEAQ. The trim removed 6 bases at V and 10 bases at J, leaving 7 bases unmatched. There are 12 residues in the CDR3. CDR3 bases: TGTGCCAGCAGTCCCGCAGGGGGAGCGCAGTATTTT. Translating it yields CASSPAGGAQYF.